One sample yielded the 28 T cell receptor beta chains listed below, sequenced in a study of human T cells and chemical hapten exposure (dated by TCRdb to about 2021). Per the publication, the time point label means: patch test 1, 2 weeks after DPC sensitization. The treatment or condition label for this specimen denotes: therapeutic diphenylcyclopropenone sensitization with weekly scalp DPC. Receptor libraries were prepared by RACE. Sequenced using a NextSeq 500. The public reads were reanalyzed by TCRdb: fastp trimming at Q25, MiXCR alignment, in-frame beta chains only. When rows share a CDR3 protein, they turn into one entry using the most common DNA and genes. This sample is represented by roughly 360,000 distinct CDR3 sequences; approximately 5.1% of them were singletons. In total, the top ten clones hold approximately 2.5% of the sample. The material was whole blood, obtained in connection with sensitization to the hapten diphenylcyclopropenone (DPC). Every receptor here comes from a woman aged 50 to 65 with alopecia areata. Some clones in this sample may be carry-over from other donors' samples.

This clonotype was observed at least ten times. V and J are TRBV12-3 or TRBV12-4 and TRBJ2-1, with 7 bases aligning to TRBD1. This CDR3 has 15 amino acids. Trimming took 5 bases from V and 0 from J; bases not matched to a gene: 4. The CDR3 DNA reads TGTGCCAGCAGTCCTTGGGACAGCTCCTACAATGAGCAGTTCTTC. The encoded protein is CASSPWDSSYNEQFF.

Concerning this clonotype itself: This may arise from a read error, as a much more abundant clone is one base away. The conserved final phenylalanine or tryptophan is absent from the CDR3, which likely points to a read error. As DNA, the CDR3 is TGCAGTGCTAGACTTCTGGGGGAGCTGTTTCTT. Translation gives CSARLLGELFL. This sequence joins TRBV20-1 and TRBJ2-2; D not certain. Germline V gene data show CDR1 as DFQATT and CDR2 as SNEGSKA (reference sequence). CDR3 size: 11 residues. Trimming took off 2 bases at V and 8 bases at J, with 6 bases between the two ends.

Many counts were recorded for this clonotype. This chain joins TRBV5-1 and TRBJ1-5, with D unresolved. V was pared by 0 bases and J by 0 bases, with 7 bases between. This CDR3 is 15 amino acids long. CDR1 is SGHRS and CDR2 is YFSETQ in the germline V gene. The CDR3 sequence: CASSLDAYSNQPQHF. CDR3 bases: TGCGCCAGCAGCTTGGATGCTTATAGCAATCAGCCCCAGCATTTT.

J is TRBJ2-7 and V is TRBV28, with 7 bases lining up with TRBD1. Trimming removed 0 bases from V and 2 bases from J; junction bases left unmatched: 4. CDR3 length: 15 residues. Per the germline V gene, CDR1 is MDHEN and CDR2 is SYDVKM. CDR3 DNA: TGTGCCAGCAGTTTATGGTCGGGACAGACCTACGAGCAGTACTTC. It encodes CASSLWSGQTYEQYF.

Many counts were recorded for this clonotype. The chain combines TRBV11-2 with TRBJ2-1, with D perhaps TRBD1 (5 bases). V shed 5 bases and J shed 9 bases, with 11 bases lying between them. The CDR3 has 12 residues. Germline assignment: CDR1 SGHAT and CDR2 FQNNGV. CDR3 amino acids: CASSPSRGEQFF. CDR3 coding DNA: TGTGCCAGCAGCCCCTCTAGGGGTGAGCAGTTCTTC.

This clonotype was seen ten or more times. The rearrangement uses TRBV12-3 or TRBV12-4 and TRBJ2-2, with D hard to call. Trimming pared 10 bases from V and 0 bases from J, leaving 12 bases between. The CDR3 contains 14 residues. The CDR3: CATTEFPNTGELFF. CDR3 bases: TGTGCCACGACGGAGTTCCCGAACACCGGGGAGCTGTTTTTT.

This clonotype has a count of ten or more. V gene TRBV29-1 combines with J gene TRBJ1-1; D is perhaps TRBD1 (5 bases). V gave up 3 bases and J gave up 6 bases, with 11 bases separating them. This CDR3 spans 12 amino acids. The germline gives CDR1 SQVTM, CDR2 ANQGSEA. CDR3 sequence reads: CSVEEAGPEAFF. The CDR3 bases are TGCAGCGTTGAGGAGGCAGGGCCTGAAGCTTTCTTT.

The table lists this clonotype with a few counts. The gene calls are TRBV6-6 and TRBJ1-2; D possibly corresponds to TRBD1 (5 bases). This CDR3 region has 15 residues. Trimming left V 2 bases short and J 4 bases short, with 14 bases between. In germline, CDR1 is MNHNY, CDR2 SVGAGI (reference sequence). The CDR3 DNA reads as TGTGCCAGCAGTTACCCCCAGACAGTTACCTATGGCTACACCTTC. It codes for CASSYPQTVTYGYTF.

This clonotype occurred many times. Written as DNA, the CDR3 is TGCAGTGCTAGAGATATTACAGATGAGCAGTTCTTC. Its protein is CSARDITDEQFF. The chain carries TRBV20-1 and TRBJ2-1; D is undetermined. Germline assignment: CDR1 DFQATT and CDR2 SNEGSKA (reference sequence). Trimming left V 0 bases short and J 8 bases short, with 8 bases between. The CDR3 covers 12 residues.

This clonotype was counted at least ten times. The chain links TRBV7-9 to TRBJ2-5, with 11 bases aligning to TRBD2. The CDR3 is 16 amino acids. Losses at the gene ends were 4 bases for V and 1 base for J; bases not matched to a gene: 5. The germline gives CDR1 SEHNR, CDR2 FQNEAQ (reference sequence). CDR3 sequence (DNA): TGTGCCAGCAGCTCCACCGGGACTAGCGGCCAAGAGACCCAGTACTTC. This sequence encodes CASSSTGTSGQETQYF.

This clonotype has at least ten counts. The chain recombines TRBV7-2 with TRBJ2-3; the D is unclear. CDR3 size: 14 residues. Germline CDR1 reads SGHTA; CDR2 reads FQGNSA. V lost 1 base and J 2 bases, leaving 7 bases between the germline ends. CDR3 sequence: CASSLEGFTDTQYF. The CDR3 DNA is TGTGCCAGCAGCTTAGAAGGGTTCACAGATACGCAGTATTTT.

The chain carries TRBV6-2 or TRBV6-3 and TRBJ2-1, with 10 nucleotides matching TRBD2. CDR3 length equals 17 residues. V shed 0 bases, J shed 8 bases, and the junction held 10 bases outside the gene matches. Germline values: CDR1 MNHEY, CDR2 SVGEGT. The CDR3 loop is CASSYSRASGRIDEQFF. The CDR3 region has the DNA TGTGCCAGCAGTTACTCGAGAGCTAGCGGGAGAATCGATGAGCAGTTCTTC.

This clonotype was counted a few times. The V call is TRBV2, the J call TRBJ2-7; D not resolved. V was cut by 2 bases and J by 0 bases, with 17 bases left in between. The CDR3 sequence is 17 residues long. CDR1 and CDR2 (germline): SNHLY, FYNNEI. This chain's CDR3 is CASSESVVGSSSYEQYF. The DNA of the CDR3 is TGTGCCAGCAGTGAATCGGTTGTAGGCTCGAGCTCCTACGAGCAGTACTTC.

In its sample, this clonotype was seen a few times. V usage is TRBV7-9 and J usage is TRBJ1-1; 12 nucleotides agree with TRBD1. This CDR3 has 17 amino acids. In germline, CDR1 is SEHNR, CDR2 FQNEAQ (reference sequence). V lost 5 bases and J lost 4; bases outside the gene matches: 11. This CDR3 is CASSHIPGQGASTEAFF. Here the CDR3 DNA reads TGTGCCAGCAGCCACATCCCGGGACAGGGGGCCAGCACTGAAGCTTTCTTT.

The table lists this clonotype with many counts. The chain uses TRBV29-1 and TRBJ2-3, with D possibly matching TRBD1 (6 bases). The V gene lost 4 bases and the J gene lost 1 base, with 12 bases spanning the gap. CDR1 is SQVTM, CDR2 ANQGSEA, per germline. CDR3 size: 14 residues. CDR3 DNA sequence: TGCAGCGTTGGAAGGGGGAAGGGCACAGATACGCAGTATTTT. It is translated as CSVGRGKGTDTQYF.

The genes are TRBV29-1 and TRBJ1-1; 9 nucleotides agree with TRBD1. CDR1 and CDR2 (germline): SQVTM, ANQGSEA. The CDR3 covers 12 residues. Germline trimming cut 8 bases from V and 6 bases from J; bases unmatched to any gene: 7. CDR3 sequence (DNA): TGCAGCACCGGGACAGGGAGGGCTGAAGCTTTCTTT. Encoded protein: CSTGTGRAEAFF.

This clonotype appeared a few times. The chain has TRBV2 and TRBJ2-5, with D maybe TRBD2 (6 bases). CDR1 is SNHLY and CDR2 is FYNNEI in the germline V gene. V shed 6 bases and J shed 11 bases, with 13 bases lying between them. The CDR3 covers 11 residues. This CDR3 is CASSPGGVQYF. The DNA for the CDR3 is TGTGCCAGCAGCCCCGGAGGGGTACAGTACTTC.

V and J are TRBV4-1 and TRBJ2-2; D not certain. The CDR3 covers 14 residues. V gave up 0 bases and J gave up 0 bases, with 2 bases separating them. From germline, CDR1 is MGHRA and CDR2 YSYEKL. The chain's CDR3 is CASSQESNTGELFF. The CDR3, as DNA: TGCGCCAGCAGCCAAGAGTCGAACACCGGGGAGCTGTTTTTT.

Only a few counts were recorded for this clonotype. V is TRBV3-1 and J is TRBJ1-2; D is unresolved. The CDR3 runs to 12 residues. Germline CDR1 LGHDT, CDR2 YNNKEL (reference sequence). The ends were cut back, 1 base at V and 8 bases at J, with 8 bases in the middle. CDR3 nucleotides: TGTGCCAGCAGCCAAGGGGCCGCGGGCTACACCTTC. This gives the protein CASSQGAAGYTF.

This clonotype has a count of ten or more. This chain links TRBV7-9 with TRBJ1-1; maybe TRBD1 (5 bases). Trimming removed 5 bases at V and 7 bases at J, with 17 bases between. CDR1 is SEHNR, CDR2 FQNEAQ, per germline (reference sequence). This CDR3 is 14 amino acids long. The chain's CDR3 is CASSPAGGAFEAFF. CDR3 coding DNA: TGTGCCAGCAGCCCCGCGGGAGGGGCTTTTGAAGCTTTCTTT.

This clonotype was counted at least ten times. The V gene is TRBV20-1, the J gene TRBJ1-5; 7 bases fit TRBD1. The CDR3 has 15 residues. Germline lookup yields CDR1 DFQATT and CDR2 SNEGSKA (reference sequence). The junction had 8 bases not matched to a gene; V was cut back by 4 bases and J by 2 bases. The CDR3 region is CSATRGGSRNQPQHF. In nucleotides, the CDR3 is TGCAGTGCTACCAGGGGGGGGTCCCGCAATCAGCCCCAGCATTTT.

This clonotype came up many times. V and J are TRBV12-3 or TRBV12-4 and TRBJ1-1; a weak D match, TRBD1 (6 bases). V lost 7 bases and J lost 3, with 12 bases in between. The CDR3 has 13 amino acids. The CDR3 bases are TGTGCCAGCAACAGGGTATTCGACACTGAAGCTTTCTTT. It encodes CASNRVFDTEAFF.

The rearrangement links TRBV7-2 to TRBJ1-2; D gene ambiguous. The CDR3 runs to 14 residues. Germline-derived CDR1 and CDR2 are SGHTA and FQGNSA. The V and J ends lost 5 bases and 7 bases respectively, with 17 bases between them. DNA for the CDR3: TGTGCCAGCAGCCCCACAACCCTGGGCTTTGGCTACACCTTC. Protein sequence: CASSPTTLGFGYTF. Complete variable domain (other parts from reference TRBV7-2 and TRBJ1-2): GAGVSQSPSNKVTEKGKDVELRCDPISGHTALYWYRQSLGQGLEFLIYFQGNSAPDKSGLPSDRFSAERTGGSVSTLTIQRTQQEDSAVYLCASSPTTLGFGYTFGSGTRLTVV.

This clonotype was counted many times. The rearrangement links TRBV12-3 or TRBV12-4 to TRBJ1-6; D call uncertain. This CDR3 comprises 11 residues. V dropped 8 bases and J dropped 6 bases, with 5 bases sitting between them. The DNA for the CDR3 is TGTGCCAGCCGGGGTAATTCACCCCTCCACTTT. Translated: CASRGNSPLHF.

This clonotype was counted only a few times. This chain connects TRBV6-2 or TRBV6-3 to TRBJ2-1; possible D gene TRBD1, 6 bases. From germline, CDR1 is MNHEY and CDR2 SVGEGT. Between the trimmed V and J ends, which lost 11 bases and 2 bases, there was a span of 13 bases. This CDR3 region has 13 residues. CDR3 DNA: TGTGCCGCCGCCACAGGGCCCTACAATGAGCAGTTCTTC. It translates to CAAATGPYNEQFF.

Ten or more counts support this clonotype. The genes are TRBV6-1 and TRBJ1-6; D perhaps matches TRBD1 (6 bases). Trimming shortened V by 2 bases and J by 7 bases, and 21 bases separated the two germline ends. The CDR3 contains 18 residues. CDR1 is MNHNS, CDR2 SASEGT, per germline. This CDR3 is CASSETPHSTGSNSPLHF. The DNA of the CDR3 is TGTGCCAGCAGTGAAACCCCACACTCCACAGGGTCCAATTCACCCCTCCACTTT.

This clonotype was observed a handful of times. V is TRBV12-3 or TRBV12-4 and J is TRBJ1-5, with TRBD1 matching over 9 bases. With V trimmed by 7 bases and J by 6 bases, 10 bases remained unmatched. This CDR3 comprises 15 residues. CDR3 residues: CASTWGDRAGQPQHF. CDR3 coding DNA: TGTGCCAGCACCTGGGGGGACAGGGCGGGTCAGCCCCAGCATTTT.

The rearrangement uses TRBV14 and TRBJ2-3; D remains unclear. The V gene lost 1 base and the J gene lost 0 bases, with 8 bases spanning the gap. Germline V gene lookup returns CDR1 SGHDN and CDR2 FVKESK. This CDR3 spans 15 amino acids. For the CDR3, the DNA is TGTGCCAGCAGCCAAGGCCAGGATAGCACAGATACGCAGTATTTT. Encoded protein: CASSQGQDSTDTQYF.